This TCR beta chain emerged from a study of cytomegalovirus exposure and HLA in healthy donors. Study results and limitations: Earlier findings revealed that most TCR beta V segments proved productive either about 90% or about 30% of the time.

13 Jbeta primers and 60 Vbeta primers were used for the PCR. Clones were read by immunoSEQ multiplex PCR, and TCRdb kept only the in-frame ones, dropping some. This sample yields about 150,000 clones, of which approximately 70% are seen a single time; approximately 1.6% belongs to the top ten. Concerning this clone itself: The antigen remains unidentified.

Per germline, CDR1 MNHNY and CDR2 SVGAGI (reference sequence). Trimming removed 6 bases from V and 1 base from J, with 15 bases in between. CDR3 length: 15 amino acids. The chain recombines TRBV6-6 with TRBJ1-1; D unresolved. Sequenced input: PBMCs. The source of this sequence is a woman aged 18-29 years in good health and CMV-seronegative. The CDR3 sequence is CASSPLEGWNTEAFF. DNA of the CDR3: TGTGCCAGCAGCCCCCTCGAGGGTTGGAACACTGAAGCTTTCTTT.